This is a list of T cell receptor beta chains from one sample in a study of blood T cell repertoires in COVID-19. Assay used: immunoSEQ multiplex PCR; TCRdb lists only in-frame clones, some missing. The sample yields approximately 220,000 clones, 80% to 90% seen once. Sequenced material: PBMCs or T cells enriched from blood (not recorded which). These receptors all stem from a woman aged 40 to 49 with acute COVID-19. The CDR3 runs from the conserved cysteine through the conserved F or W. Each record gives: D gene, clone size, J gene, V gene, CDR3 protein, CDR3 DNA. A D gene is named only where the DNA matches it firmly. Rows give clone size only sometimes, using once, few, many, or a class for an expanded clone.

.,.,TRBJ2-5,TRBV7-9,CASSPPVLASETQYF,TGTGCCAGCAGCCCACCCGTCCTAGCATCGGAGACCCAGTACTTC
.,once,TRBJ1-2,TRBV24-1,CATSDPVSYGYTF,TGTGCCACCAGTGATCCAGTCTCCTATGGCTACACCTTC
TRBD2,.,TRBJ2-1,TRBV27,CASSWASGSGINEQFF,TGTGCCAGCAGTTGGGCTAGCGGGAGTGGTATCAATGAGCAGTTCTTC
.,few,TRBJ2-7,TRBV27,CASRPGPYEQYF,TGTGCCAGCAGGCCGGGTCCCTACGAGCAGTACTTC
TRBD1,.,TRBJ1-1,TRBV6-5,CASSPTGGGTEAFF,TGTGCCAGCAGCCCGACAGGGGGCGGAACTGAAGCTTTCTTT
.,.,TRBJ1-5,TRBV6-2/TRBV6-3,CASSLQGSWNQPQHF,TGTGCCAGCAGCCTACAGGGTAGTTGGAATCAGCCCCAGCATTTT
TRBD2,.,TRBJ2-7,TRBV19,CASRGLAAQDAPEQYF,TGTGCCAGCAGGGGACTAGCGGCCCAAGACGCCCCCGAGCAGTACTTC
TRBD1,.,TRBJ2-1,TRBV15,CATSRATPDRGYEQFF,TGTGCCACCAGCAGGGCCACACCGGACAGGGGCTATGAGCAGTTCTTC
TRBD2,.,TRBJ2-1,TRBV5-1,CASSPTSGSSYNEQFF,TGCGCCAGCAGCCCGACTAGCGGGAGCTCCTACAATGAGCAGTTCTTC
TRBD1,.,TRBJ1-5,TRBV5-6,CASSYGQGGQPQHF,TGTGCCAGCAGCTATGGACAGGGCGGTCAGCCCCAGCATTTT
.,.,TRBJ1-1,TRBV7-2,CASSWEGSNTEAFF,TGTGCCAGCAGCTGGGAGGGCAGCAACACTGAAGCTTTCTTT
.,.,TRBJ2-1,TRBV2,CASSEARAMASEQFF,TGTGCCAGCAGTGAAGCGCGGGCCATGGCATCGGAGCAGTTCTTC
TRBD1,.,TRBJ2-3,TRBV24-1,CATSDRKQGSDTQYF,TGTGCCACCAGTGACCGCAAACAGGGGTCAGATACGCAGTATTTT
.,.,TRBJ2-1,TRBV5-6,CASSLKRRGGKFF,TGTGCCAGCAGCTTGAAGAGACGTGGCGGAAAGTTCTTC
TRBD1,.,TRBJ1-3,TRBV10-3,CAIGQGTTGNTIYF,TGTGCCATAGGACAGGGGACAACAGGAAACACCATATATTTT
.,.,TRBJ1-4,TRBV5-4,CASSLDYSDEKLFF,TGTGCCAGCAGCTTGGATTATAGCGACGAAAAACTGTTTTTT
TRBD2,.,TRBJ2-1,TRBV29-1,CSVGTSGSYYNEQFF,TGCAGCGTTGGGACTAGCGGGAGTTACTACAATGAGCAGTTCTTC
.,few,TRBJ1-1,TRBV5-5,CASRPSRVNTEAFF,TGTGCCAGCAGGCCGAGTAGAGTGAACACTGAAGCTTTCTTT
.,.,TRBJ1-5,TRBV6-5,CASSYSYSSNQPQHF,TGTGCCAGCAGTTACAGCTACAGTAGCAATCAGCCCCAGCATTTT
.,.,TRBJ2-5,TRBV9,CASRAGHQETQYF,TGTGCCAGCAGGGCGGGACACCAAGAGACCCAGTACTTC
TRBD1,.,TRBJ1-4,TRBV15,CATSRDRTNEKLFF,TGTGCCACCAGCAGGGACAGGACTAATGAAAAACTGTTTTTT
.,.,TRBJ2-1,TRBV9,CASSLHHDSSYNEQFF,TGTGCCAGCAGCCTCCACCATGATAGCTCCTACAATGAGCAGTTCTTC
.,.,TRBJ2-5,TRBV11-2,CATKGPGEGETQYF,TGTGCCACCAAGGGTCCGGGAGAGGGGGAGACCCAGTACTTC
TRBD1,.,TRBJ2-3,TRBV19,CASSSTGGWRTDTQYF,TGTGCCAGTAGTAGTACAGGGGGCTGGAGAACAGATACGCAGTATTTT
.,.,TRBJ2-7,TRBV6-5,CASTYLQGSYEQYF,TGTGCCAGCACCTACCTACAGGGATCCTACGAGCAGTACTTC
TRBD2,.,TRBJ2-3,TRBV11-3,CASSFSGRATSGTDTQYF,TGTGCCAGCAGCTTTAGCGGGAGGGCCACTTCCGGCACAGATACGCAGTATTTT
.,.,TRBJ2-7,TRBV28,CASSFSPRSYEQYF,TGTGCCAGCAGTTTTAGTCCCAGGTCCTACGAGCAGTACTTC
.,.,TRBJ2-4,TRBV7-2,CASSQDIQNIQYF,TGTGCCAGCAGCCAAGACATTCAAAACATTCAGTACTTC
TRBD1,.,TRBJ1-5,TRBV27,CASSQTGSHQPQHF,TGTGCCAGCAGTCAGACAGGGAGTCATCAGCCCCAGCATTTT
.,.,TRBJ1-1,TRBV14,CASSQVGGVLLVEAFF,TGTGCCAGCAGCCAAGTGGGGGGGGTTCTGTTGGTTGAAGCTTTCTTT
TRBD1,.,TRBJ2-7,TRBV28,CASSLPQGAYEQYF,TGTGCCAGCAGTTTACCCCAGGGGGCCTACGAGCAGTACTTC
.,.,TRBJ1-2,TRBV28,CAIRGQNNYGYTF,TGTGCCATCCGAGGGCAAAACAACTATGGCTACACCTTC
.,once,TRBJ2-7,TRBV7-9,CASSLGSGYYEQYF,TGTGCCAGCAGCTTAGGTAGCGGTTACTACGAGCAGTACTTC
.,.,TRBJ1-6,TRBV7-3,CASSPGVSNSPLHF,TGTGCCAGCAGTCCCGGTGTATCCAATTCACCCCTCCACTTT
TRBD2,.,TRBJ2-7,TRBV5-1,CASSLAAGATGEQYF,TGCGCCAGCAGCTTGGCTGCGGGAGCTACGGGCGAGCAGTACTTC
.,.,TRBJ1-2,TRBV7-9,CASSHRTDGYGYTF,TGTGCCAGCAGCCATCGGACAGACGGCTATGGCTACACCTTC
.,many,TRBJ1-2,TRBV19,CASKQTDRYGYTF,TGTGCCAGTAAACAGACAGATAGGTATGGCTACACCTTC
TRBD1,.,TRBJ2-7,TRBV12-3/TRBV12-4,CASRGQGRYEQYF,TGTGCCAGCAGAGGACAGGGCCGTTACGAGCAGTACTTC
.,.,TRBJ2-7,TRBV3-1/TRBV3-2,CASSHTPRRDEQYF,TGTGCCAGCAGCCACACCCCCCGTCGGGACGAGCAGTACTTC
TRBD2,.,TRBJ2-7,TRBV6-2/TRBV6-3,CASSLAGVPTQYF,TGTGCCAGCAGTTTAGCGGGAGTTCCGACGCAGTACTTC
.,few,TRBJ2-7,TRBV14,CASSQALISSGPRFF,TGTGCCAGCAGCCAAGCTCTAATATCGAGCGGGCCCAGATTTTTC
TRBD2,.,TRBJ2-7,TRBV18,CASSPQGLAGDEQYF,TGTGCCAGCTCACCACAGGGCCTAGCGGGAGACGAGCAGTACTTC